Each of the 13 T cell receptor beta chains below was sequenced from the same sample in a study of blood T cell repertoires in COVID-19. Data came from immunoSEQ multiplex PCR; TCRdb stores just in-frame clones and leaves some out. This sample yields about 66,000 clones, of which roughly 90% are seen a single time; roughly 1.5% belongs to the top ten. The sample was peripheral blood. These receptor sequences come from a man between 60 and 75 years old with acute or convalescent COVID-19.

The CDR3 nucleotides read TGCAGCGCTGCGGGGGGGTCCGGGGAGCTGTTTTTT. Translation gives CSAAGGSGELFF. V usage is TRBV29-1 and J usage is TRBJ2-2; TRBD2 matches 9 bases. CDR1 is SQVTM, CDR2 ANQGSEA, per germline. The trim removed 7 bases at V and 6 bases at J, leaving 3 bases unmatched. This CDR3 is built from 12 residues.

This chain joins TRBV18 and TRBJ2-3; 9 bases line up with TRBD2. Trimming removed 2 bases from V and 3 bases from J; junction bases left unmatched: 3. Germline V gene sequence: CDR1 KGHSH, CDR2 LQKENI. The CDR3 contains 15 residues. The CDR3 loop reads CASSPLAGDTDTQYF. Written as DNA, the CDR3 is TGTGCCAGCTCACCATTAGCGGGGGATACAGATACGCAGTATTTT. Drawing the rest from reference TRBV18 and TRBJ2-3, the complete variable domain is NAGVMQNPRHLVRRRGQEARLRCSPMKGHSHVYWYRQLPEEGLKFMVYLQKENIIDESGMPKERFSAEFPKEGPSILRIQQVVRGDSAAYFCASSPLAGDTDTQYFGPGTRLTVL.

CDR3 region: CATSRDNTNYGYTF. CDR3 DNA sequence: TGTGCCACCAGCAGGGACAACACAAACTATGGCTACACCTTC. J is TRBJ1-2 and V is TRBV15, with a possible D match to TRBD1 (5 bases). The ends were cut back, 3 bases at V and 2 bases at J, with 10 bases in the middle. The length of the CDR3 is 14 residues. The germline CDR1 and CDR2 sequences are LNHNV and YYDKDF (reference sequence).

Here the CDR3 reads CASSSTGSSGNTIYF. Written as DNA, the CDR3 is TGCGCCAGCTCGTCAACCGGGTCCTCTGGAAACACCATATATTTT. The gene calls are TRBV5-1 and TRBJ1-3; D is undetermined. Looked up from germline, CDR1 is SGHRS and CDR2 is YFSETQ. Trimming cost V 7 bases and J 0 bases, with 14 bases left between them. The CDR3 covers 15 residues.

The V call is TRBV5-1, the J call TRBJ2-1; 12 bases map to TRBD2. CDR1 is SGHRS, CDR2 YFSETQ, per germline. The CDR3 runs 16 residues. After removal of 4 bases from V and 8 bases from J, the junction contained 10 bases not matched to a gene. The CDR3 DNA is TGCGCCAGCAGCGCCTCTAGCGGGGGGGCCTTGGATGAGCAGTTCTTC. It is translated as CASSASSGGALDEQFF.

This clone showed up just once. Other DNA sequences within the sample encode an identical CDR3. The V gene is TRBV27, the J gene TRBJ1-1; 7 nucleotides match TRBD1. Germline V gives CDR1 MNHEY, CDR2 SMNVEV (reference sequence). There are 15 residues in the CDR3. Trimming removed 0 bases from V and 2 bases from J; junction bases left unmatched: 3. As DNA, the CDR3 is TGTGCCAGCAGTTTATCAGGGGGCGCTAACACTGAAGCTTTCTTT. It encodes CASSLSGGANTEAFF.

The chain couples TRBV5-4 to TRBJ1-4; perhaps TRBD1 as D (6 bases). Germline assignment: CDR1 SGHNT and CDR2 YYREEE (reference sequence). V lost 4 bases, J lost 1 base, and 11 bases lay in between. This CDR3 has 15 amino acids. The CDR3 loop reads CASSTQQGTNEKLFF. CDR3 nucleotides: TGTGCCAGCAGCACCCAACAGGGAACTAATGAAAAACTGTTTTTT.

The gene calls are TRBV3-1 (or the pseudogene TRBV3-2) and TRBJ2-3, with 9 bases fitting TRBD2. CDR1 LGHDT and CDR2 YNNKEL come from the germline V gene (reference sequence). J gave up 3 bases and V 1 base, and 5 bases lay outside the gene matches. The CDR3 runs to 16 residues. The CDR3 DNA follows: TGTGCCAGCAGCCAAGGAGCGGGGGGCCGGACAGATACGCAGTATTTT. Its protein product is CASSQGAGGRTDTQYF.

This chain's CDR3 is CASWFQGGSVEAFF. The DNA of the CDR3 is TGTGCCAGCTGGTTTCAGGGCGGTAGTGTTGAAGCTTTCTTT. The chain has TRBV6-5 and TRBJ1-1; D is perhaps TRBD1 (5 bases). CDR1 and CDR2 (germline): MNHEY, SVGAGI. The CDR3 spans 14 residues. Trimming pared 8 bases from V and 7 bases from J, leaving 20 bases between.

The DNA for the CDR3 is TGTGCCACCAGCAGAGACCCTCCGGGACAGGTCTCCTACGAGCAGTACTTC. Translation: CATSRDPPGQVSYEQYF. This sequence joins TRBV15 and TRBJ2-7; 8 bases align to TRBD1. CDR1 and CDR2 from the germline V gene are LNHNV and YYDKDF (reference sequence). V was clipped by 0 bases and J by 0 bases; unmatched bases: 7. The CDR3 runs 17 residues.

The V gene is TRBV3-1 (or the pseudogene TRBV3-2), the J gene TRBJ1-6; weak D call: TRBD1 (5 bases). The CDR3 sequence is 15 residues long. V lost 0 bases and J 9 bases, leaving 12 bases between the germline ends. Germline CDR1 and CDR2: LGHDT and YNNKEL (reference sequence). The CDR3 reads CASSQESGRGSPLHF. The CDR3 DNA follows: TGTGCCAGCAGCCAAGAATCGGGGAGGGGTTCACCCCTCCACTTT.

The chain couples TRBV27 to TRBJ1-5; weak D call: TRBD1 (5 bases). This CDR3 has 15 amino acids. Trimming took off 3 bases at V and 11 bases at J, with 20 bases between the two ends. The germline V gene has CDR1 MNHEY and CDR2 SMNVEV (reference sequence). This chain's CDR3 is CASSFGGAGRWAQHF. CDR3 in DNA: TGTGCCAGCAGTTTTGGAGGGGCGGGGAGATGGGCCCAGCATTTT.

The J gene is TRBJ1-1, the V gene TRBV29-1; tentatively, D is TRBD1 (6 bases). The CDR3 length is 14 residues. V was pared by 0 bases and J by 4 bases, with 12 bases between. Looked up from germline, CDR1 is SQVTM and CDR2 is ANQGSEA. The CDR3 reads CSVEDLTGSTEAFF. In nucleotides, the CDR3 is TGCAGCGTTGAAGATCTAACAGGGAGCACTGAAGCTTTCTTT.